This TCR beta chain comes out of a study of blood T cell repertoires in COVID-19. Overall study context: PBMCs, B-cell-depleted T cells, or T cells provided the cDNA or gDNA that made up the material.

V was trimmed by 1 base and J by 3 bases, leaving 13 bases between them. This CDR3 has 16 amino acids. Germline CDR1 is MNHEY and CDR2 is SVGAGI. Sequencing used immunoSEQ multiplex PCR; TCRdb keeps in-frame clones, though not all of them. The repertoire holds 150,000 to 200,000 clones, with roughly 89% as singletons. The sequencing input was peripheral blood. The TCR was taken from a man in his forties with acute or convalescent COVID-19. The chain recombines TRBV6-5 with TRBJ1-5; TRBD1 is a possible D gene (6 bases). The CDR3: CASSYLRQVNNQPQHF. The CDR3 DNA reads TGTGCCAGCAGTTACTTAAGACAGGTTAACAATCAGCCCCAGCATTTT.